Given below is one T cell receptor beta chain in context. Its antigen is unidentified. The entry originates in a study of breast tumors, draining lymph nodes, adjacent tissues. Notes on the study in general: Data fit most tumor T cells coming from lymph node, expanding in tumor. Tumor T cell lymph node origin was a supported hypothesis, not proven. Tumors had less TCR diversity than lymph nodes, more than nontumor tissue. Compared with basal-like, luminal-like tumors shared significantly more repertoire with nontumor tissue.

TCRdb called the multiplex PCR reads again in MiXCR, with one record for every CDR3 protein. The sample lists about 180,000 distinct CDR3 sequences; roughly a third were seen once. Breast cancer patients provided tissue from their axillary draining lymph nodes. The CDR3 sequence is 15 residues long. Germline CDR1 and CDR2: LGHNA and YSLEER. The V gene end was trimmed by 3 bases and the J gene end by 2 bases; junction bases not matched to a gene: 5. Sequencing input: axillary lymph node tissue. The chain combines TRBV4-3 with TRBJ2-7, with 9 bases identical to TRBD2. The TCR sequence derives from a female donor with breast cancer. Some clones in this sample may be carry-over from other donors' samples. The CDR3 protein is CASSQRLAGTYEQYF. The CDR3 DNA follows: TGCGCCAGCAGCCAGAGGCTAGCGGGAACCTACGAGCAGTACTTC.